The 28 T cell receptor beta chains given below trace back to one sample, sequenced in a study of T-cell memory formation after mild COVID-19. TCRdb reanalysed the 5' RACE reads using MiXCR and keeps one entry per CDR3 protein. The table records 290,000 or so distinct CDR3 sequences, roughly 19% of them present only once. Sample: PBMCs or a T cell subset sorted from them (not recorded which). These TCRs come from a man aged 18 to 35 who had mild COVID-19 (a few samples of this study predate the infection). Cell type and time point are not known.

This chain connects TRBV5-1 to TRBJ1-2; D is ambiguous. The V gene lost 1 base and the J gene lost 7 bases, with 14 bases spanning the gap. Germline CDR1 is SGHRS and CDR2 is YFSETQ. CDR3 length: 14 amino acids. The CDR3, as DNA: TGCGCCAGCAGCTTGTCTTTCGGGAGCGGTGGCTACACCTTC. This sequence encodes CASSLSFGSGGYTF. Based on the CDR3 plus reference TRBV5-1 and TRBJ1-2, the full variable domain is KAGVTQTPRYLIKTRGQQVTLSCSPISGHRSVSWYQQTPGQGLQFLFEYFSETQRNKGNFPGRFSGRQFSNSRSEMNVSTLELGDSALYLCASSLSFGSGGYTFGSGTRLTVV.

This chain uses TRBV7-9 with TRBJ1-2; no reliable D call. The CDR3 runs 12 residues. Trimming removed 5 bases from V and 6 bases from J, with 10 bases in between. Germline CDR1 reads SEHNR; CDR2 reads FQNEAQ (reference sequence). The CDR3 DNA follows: TGTGCCAGCAGCGGAGCCGGGGATGGCTACACCTTC. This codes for CASSGAGDGYTF.

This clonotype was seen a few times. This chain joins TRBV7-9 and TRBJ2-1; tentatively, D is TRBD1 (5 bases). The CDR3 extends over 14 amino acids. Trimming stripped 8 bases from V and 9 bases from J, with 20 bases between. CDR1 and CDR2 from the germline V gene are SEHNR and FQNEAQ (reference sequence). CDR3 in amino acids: CASLPRAGKGEQFF. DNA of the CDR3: TGTGCCAGCTTACCAAGGGCAGGGAAGGGTGAGCAGTTCTTC.

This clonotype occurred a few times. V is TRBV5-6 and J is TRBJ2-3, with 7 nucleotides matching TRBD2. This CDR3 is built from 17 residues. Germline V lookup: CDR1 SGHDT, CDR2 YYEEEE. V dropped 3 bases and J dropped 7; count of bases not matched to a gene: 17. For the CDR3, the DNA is TGTGCCAGCAGCTCCCAAAAGACTAGCTCGATCAAGTATACGCAGTATTTT. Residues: CASSSQKTSSIKYTQYF.

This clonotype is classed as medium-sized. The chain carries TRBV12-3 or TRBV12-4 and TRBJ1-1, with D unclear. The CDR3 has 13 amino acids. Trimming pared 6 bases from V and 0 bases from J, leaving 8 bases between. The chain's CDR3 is CASRKKMNTEAFF. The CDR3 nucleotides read TGTGCCAGCAGGAAAAAAATGAACACTGAAGCTTTCTTT.

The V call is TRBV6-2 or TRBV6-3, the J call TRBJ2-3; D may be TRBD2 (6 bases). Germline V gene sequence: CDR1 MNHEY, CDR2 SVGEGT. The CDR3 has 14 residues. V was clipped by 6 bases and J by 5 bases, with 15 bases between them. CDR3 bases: TGTGCCAGCAGCCTCCGGGGGTTCGAAGATACGCAGTATTTT. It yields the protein CASSLRGFEDTQYF.

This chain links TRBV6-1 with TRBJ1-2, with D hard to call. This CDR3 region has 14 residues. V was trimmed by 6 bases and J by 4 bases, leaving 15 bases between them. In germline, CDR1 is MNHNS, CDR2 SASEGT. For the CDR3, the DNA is TGTGCCAGCAGCGAACTCAGGCAGACCTATGGCTACACCTTC. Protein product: CASSELRQTYGYTF.

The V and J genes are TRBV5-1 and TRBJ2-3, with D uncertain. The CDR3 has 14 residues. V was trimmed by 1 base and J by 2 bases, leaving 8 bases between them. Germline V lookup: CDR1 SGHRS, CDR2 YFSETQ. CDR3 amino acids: CASSLNYFTDTQYF. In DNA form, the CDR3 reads TGCGCCAGCAGCTTGAACTACTTCACAGATACGCAGTATTTT.

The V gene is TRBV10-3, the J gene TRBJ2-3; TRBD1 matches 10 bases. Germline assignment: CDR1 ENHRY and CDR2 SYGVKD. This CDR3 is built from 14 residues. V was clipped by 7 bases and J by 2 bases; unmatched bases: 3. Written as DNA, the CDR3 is TGTGCCATCAAGGGACAGGGGAACACAGATACGCAGTATTTT. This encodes CAIKGQGNTDTQYF.

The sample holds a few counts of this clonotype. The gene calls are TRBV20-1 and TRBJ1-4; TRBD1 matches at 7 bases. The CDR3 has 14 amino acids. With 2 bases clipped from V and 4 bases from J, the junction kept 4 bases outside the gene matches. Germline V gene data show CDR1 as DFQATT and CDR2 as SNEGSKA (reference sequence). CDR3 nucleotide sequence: TGCAGTGCTAGACCGGGACAGATTAATGAAAAACTGTTTTTT. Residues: CSARPGQINEKLFF.

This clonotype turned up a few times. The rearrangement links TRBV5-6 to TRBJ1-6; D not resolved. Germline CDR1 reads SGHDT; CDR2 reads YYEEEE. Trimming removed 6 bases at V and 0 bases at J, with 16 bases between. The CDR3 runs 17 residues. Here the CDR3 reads CASMDRLGSSYNSPLHF. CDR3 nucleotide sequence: TGTGCCAGCATGGATAGACTCGGTTCCTCCTATAATTCACCCCTCCACTTT.

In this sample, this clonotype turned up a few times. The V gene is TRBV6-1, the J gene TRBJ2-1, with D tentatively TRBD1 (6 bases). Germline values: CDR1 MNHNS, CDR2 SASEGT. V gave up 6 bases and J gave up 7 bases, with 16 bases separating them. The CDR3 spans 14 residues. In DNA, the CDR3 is TGTGCCAGCAGAGAGCGACAGGTTACGAATGAGCAGTTCTTC. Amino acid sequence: CASRERQVTNEQFF.

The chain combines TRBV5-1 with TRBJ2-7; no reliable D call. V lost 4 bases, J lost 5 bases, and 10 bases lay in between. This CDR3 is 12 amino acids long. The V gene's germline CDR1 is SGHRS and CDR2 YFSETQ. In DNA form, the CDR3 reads TGCGCCAGCAGCGTCGGGCCTAACGAGCAGTACTTC. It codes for CASSVGPNEQYF.

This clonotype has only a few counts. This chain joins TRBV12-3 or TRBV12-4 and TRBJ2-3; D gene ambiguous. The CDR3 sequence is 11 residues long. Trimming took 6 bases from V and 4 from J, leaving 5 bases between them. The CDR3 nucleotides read TGTGCCAGCAGATCTTCAGATACGCAGTATTTT. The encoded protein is CASRSSDTQYF.

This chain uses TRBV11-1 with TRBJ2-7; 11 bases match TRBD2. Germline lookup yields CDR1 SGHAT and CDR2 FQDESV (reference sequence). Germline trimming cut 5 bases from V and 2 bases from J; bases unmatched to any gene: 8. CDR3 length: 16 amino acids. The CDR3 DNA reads TGTGCCAGCAGCATCGGAGGGACTAGCGGAACCTACGAGCAGTACTTC. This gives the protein CASSIGGTSGTYEQYF.

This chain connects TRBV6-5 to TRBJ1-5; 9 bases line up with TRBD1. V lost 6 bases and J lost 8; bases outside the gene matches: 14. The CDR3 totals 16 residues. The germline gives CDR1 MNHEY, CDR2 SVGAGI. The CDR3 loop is CASRLTGTGRGEPQHF. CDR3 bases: TGTGCCAGCAGGCTCACCGGGACAGGGCGCGGCGAGCCCCAGCATTTT.

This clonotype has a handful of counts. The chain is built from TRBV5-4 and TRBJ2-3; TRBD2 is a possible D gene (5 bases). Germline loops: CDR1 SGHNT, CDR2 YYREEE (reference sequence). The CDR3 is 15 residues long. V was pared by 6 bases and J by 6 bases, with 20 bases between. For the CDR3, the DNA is TGTGCCAGCACGACGCCCGGCGGGTCCGCCGATACGCAGTATTTT. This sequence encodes CASTTPGGSADTQYF.

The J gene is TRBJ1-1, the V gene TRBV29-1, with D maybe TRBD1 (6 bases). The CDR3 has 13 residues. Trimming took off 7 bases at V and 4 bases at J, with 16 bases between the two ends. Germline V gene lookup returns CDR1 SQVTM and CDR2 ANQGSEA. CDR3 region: CSGNTGSVTEAFF. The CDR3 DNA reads TGCAGCGGAAATACAGGGAGTGTCACTGAAGCTTTCTTT.

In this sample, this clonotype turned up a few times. This chain's CDR3 is CASSLAAGTEAFF. The CDR3 nucleotides read TGTGCCAGCAGCTTGGCAGCAGGCACTGAAGCTTTCTTT. The V gene is TRBV5-6, the J gene TRBJ1-1; D unclear. Trimming removed 0 bases at V and 4 bases at J, with 7 bases between. Germline loops: CDR1 SGHDT, CDR2 YYEEEE. The CDR3 consists of 13 residues.

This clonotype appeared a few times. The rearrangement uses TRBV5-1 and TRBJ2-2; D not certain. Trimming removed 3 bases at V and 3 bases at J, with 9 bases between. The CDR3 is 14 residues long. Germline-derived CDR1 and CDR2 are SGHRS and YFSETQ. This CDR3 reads CASSSGLHTGELFF. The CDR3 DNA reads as TGCGCCAGCAGCTCCGGGCTCCACACCGGGGAGCTGTTTTTT. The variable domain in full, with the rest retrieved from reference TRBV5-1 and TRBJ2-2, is KAGVTQTPRYLIKTRGQQVTLSCSPISGHRSVSWYQQTPGQGLQFLFEYFSETQRNKGNFPGRFSGRQFSNSRSEMNVSTLELGDSALYLCASSSGLHTGELFFGEGSRLTVL.

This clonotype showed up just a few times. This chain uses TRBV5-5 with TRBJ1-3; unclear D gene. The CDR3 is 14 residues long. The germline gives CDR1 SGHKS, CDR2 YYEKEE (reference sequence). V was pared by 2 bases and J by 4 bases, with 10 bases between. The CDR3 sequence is CASSFMNPGNTIYF. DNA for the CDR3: TGTGCCAGCAGCTTTATGAACCCCGGAAACACCATATATTTT.

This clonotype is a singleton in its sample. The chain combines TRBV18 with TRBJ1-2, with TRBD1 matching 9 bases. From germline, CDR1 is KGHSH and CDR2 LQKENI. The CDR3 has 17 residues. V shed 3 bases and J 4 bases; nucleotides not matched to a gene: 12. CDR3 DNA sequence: TGTGCCAGCTCACCGCGAATGAGGGACAGGGACGGCTATGGCTACACCTTC. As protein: CASSPRMRDRDGYGYTF.

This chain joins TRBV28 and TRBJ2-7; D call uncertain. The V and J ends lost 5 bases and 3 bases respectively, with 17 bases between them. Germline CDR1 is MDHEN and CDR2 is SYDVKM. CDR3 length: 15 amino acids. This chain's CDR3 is CASSPLALGDYEQYF. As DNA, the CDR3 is TGTGCCAGCAGTCCTCTCGCCCTCGGAGACTACGAGCAGTACTTC. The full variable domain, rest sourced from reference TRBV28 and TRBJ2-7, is DVKVTQSSRYLVKRTGEKVFLECVQDMDHENMFWYRQDPGLGLRLIYFSYDVKMKEKGDIPEGYSVSREKKERFSLILESASTNQTSMYLCASSPLALGDYEQYFGPGTRLTVT.

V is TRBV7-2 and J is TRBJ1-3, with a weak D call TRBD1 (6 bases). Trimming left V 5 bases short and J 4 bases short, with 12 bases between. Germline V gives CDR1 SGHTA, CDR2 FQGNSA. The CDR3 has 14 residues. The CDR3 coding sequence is TGTGCCAGCAGCCCCACAGGGAGGGGAAACACCATATATTTT. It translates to CASSPTGRGNTIYF.

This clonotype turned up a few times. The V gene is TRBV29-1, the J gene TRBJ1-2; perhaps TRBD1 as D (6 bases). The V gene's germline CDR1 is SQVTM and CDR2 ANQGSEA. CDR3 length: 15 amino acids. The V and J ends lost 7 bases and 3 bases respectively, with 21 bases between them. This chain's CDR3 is CSATSPRGRDYGYTF. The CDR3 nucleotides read TGCAGCGCAACCTCTCCCCGGGGGCGCGACTATGGCTACACCTTC.

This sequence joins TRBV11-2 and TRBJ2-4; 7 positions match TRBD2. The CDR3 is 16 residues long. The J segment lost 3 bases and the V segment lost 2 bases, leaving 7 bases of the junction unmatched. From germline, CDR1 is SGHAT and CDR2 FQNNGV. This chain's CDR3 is CASSLRGGGDKNIQYF. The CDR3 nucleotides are TGTGCCAGCAGCTTAAGGGGCGGGGGTGACAAAAACATTCAGTACTTC.

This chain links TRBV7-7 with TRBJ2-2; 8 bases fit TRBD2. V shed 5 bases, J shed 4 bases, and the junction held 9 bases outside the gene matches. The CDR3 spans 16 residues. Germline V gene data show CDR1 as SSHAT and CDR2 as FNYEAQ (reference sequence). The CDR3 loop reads CASSHSGGAITGELFF. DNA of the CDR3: TGTGCCAGCAGCCACTCCGGGGGGGCGATCACCGGGGAGCTGTTTTTT.

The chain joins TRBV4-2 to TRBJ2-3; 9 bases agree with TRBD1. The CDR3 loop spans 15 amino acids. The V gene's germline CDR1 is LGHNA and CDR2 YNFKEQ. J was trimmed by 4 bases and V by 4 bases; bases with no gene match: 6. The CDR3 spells CASSRGTGNADTQYF. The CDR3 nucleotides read TGTGCCAGCAGCCGCGGGACAGGGAACGCAGATACGCAGTATTTT.